This TCR beta chain comes out of a study of blood T cell repertoires in COVID-19. Overall study context: The United States, Italy and Spain provided the acute and convalescent COVID-19 samples. Sources were T cells, B-cell-depleted T cells, or PBMCs; the material itself was cDNA or gDNA.

The CDR3 sequence is 16 residues long. Unmatched junction bases numbered 11, after V lost 6 bases and J lost 1 base. CDR1 MNHEY and CDR2 SMNVEV come from the germline V gene (reference sequence). In the original processing: Quantification of nucleated cells was approximated via reference gene primer amplification. Method: immunoSEQ multiplex PCR; TCRdb's copy keeps in-frame clones and lacks some. V and J calls and clone size follow that table, whereas D and trimming were derived from the DNA. The sample lists 200,000 to 250,000 clones; 87% were seen once. Sequenced sample: peripheral blood. This chain connects TRBV27 to TRBJ2-7; 8 bases match TRBD2. This sequence was found in a young man with active or convalescent COVID-19. CDR3: CASSRFSSGTSYEQYF. CDR3 sequence (DNA): TGTGCCAGCAGCCGCTTTAGTAGCGGGACTTCCTACGAGCAGTACTTC.